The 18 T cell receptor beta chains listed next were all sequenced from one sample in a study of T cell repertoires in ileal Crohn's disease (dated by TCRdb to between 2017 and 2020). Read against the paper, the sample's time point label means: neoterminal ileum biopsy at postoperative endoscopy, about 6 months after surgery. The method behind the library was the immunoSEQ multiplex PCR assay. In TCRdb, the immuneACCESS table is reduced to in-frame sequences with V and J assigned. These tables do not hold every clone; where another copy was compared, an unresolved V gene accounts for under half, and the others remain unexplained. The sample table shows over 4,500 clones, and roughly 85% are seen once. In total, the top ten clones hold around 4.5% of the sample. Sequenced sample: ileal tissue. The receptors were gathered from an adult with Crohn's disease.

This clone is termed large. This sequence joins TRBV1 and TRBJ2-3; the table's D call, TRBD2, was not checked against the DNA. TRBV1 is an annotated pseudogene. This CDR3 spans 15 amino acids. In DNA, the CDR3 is TGCACCCTTCGGGGGGCGGGAGAGTCCGCAGATACGCAGTATTTT. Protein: CTLRGAGESADTQYF.

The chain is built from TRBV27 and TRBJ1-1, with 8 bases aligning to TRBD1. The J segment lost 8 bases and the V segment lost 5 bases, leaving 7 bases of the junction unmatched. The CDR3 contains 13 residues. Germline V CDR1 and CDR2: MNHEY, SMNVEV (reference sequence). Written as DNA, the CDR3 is TGTGCCAGCAGTCCGGGACAGGCGAAGGAAGCTTTCTTT. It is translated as CASSPGQAKEAFF.

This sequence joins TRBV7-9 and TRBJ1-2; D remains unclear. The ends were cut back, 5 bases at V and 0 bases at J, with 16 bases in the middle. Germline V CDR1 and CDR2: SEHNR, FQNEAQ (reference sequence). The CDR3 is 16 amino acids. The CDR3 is CASSRITEMPNYGYTF. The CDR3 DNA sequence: TGTGCCAGCAGCCGGATCACAGAGATGCCTAACTATGGCTACACCTTC.

The CDR3 DNA is TGTGCCAGCAGTTATGAAGCGGGAGGGAACTACGAGCAGTACTTC. It is translated as CASSYEAGGNYEQYF. The V and J genes are TRBV6-4 and TRBJ2-7; TRBD2 matches 10 bases. V shed 5 bases, J shed 3 bases, and the junction held 7 bases outside the gene matches. CDR3 length: 15 residues. Germline V gene lookup returns CDR1 MRHNA and CDR2 SNTAGT.

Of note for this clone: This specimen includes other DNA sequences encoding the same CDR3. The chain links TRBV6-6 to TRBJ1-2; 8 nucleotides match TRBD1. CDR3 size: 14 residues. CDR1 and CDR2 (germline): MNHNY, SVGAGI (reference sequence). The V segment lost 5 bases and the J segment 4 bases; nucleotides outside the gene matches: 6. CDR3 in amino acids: CASSQQGAGYGYTF. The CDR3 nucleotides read TGTGCCAGCAGTCAGCAGGGGGCGGGCTATGGCTACACCTTC.

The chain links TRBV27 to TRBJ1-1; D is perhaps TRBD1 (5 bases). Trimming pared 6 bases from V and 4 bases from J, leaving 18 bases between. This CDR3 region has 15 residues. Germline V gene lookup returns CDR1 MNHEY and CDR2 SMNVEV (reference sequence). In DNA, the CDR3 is TGTGCCAGCAGCCTTTTAGGGGCCAGAAGCACTGAAGCTTTCTTT. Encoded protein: CASSLLGARSTEAFF.

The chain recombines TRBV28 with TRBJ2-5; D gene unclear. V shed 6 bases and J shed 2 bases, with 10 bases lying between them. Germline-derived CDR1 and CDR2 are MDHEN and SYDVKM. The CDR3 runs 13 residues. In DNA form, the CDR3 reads TGTGCCAGCAGCTTTCGGAAGCAAGAGACCCAGTACTTC. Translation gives CASSFRKQETQYF.

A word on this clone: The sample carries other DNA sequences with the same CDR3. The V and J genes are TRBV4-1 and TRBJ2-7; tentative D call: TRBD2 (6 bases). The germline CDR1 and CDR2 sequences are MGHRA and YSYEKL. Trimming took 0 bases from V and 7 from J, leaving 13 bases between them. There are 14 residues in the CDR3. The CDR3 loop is CASSQDLRGWEQYF. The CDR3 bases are TGCGCCAGCAGCCAAGATCTGCGGGGATGGGAGCAGTACTTC.

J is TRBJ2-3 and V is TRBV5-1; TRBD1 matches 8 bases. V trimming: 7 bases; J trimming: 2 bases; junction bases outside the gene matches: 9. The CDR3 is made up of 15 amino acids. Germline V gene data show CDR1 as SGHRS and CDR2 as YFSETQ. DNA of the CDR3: TGCGCCAGCCTACTGACAGGGGCCCCCACAGATACGCAGTATTTT. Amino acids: CASLLTGAPTDTQYF.

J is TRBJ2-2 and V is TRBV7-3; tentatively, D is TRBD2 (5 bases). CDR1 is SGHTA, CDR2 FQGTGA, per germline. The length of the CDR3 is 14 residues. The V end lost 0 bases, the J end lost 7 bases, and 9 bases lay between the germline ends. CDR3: CASSLTNRDGELFF. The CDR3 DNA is TGTGCCAGCAGCTTAACGAATCGGGACGGGGAGCTGTTTTTT. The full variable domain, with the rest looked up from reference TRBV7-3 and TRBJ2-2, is GAGVSQTPSNKVTEKGKYVELRCDPISGHTALYWYRQSLGQGPEFLIYFQGTGAADDSGLPNDRFFAVRPEGSVSTLKIQRTERGDSAVYLCASSLTNRDGELFFGEGSRLTVL.

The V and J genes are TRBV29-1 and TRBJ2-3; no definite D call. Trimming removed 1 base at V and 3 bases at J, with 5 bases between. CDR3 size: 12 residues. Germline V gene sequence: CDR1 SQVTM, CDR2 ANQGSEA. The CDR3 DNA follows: TGCAGCGTTGAAGTGGCGACAGATACGCAGTATTTT. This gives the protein CSVEVATDTQYF.

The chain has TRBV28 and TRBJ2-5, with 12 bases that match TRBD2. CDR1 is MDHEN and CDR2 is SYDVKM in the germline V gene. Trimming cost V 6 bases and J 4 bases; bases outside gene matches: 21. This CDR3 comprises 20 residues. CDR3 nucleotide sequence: TGTGCCAGCAGCTCCTCGCGCGGGGCTAGCGGGAGGGCCGTGATAGAGACCCAGTACTTC. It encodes CASSSSRGASGRAVIETQYF.

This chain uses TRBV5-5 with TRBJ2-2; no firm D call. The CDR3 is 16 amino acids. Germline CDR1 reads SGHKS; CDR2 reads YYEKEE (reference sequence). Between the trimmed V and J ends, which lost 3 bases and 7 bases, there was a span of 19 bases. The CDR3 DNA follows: TGTGCCAGCAGCTCCGTCGAAGTGGTCGGAGTCGGGGAGCTGTTTTTT. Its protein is CASSSVEVVGVGELFF.

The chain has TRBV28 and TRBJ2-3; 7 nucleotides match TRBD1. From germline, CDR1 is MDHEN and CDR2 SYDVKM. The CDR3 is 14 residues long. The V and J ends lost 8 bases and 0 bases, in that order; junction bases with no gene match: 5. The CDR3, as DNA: TGTGCCAGCCAGGGGGACGGAAGCACAGATACGCAGTATTTT. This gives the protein CASQGDGSTDTQYF.

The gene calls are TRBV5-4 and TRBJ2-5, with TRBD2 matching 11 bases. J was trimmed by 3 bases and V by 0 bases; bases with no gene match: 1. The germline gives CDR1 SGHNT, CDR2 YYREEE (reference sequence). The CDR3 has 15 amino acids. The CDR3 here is CASSLASGRKETQYF. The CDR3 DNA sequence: TGTGCCAGCAGCTTGGCTAGCGGGAGGAAAGAGACCCAGTACTTC.

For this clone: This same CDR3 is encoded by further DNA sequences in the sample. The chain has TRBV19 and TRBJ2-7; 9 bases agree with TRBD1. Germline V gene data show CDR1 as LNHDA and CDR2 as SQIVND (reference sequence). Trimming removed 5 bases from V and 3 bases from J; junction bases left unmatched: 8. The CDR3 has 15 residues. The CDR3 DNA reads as TGTGCCAGTAGTTTCGCCGGGACAGGGATCTACGAGCAGTACTTC. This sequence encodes CASSFAGTGIYEQYF. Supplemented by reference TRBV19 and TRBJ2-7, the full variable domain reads DGGITQSPKYLFRKEGQNVTLSCEQNLNHDAMYWYRQDPGQGLRLIYYSQIVNDFQKGDIAEGYSVSREKKESFPLTVTSAQKNPTAFYLCASSFAGTGIYEQYFGPGTRLTVT.

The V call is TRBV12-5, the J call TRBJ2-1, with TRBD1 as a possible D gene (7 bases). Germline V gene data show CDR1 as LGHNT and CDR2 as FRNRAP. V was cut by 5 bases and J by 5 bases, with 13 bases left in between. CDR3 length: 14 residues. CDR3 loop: CASGPGDSHNEQFF. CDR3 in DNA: TGTGCTAGTGGTCCGGGGGACAGCCACAATGAGCAGTTCTTC. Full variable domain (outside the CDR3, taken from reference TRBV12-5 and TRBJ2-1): DARVTQTPRHKVTEMGQEVTMRCQPILGHNTVFWYRQTMMQGLELLAYFRNRAPLDDSGMPKDRFSAEMPDATLATLKIQPSEPRDSAVYFCASGPGDSHNEQFFGPGTRLTVL.

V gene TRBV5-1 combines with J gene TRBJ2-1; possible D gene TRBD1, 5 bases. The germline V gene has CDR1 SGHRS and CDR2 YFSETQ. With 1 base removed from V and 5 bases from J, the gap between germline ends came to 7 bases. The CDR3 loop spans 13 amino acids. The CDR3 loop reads CASSLLQDNEQFF. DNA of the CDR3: TGCGCCAGCAGCTTGCTACAGGACAATGAGCAGTTCTTC.